The 22 T cell receptor beta chains given below trace back to one sample, sequenced in a study of T-cell reconstitution after alpha-beta-depleted transplantation in children. Researchers prepared the TCRbeta library using unique molecular identifiers, the study reports. TCRdb passed the PCR reads through MiXCR, listing each CDR3 protein once. The table includes hundreds of thousands of distinct CDR3 sequences, about 15% detected once. Sequences were derived from PBMCs from the stem cell graft donor, sampled from the stem cell graft. These receptors came from a human donor who donated a stem cell graft to a child with acute myeloid leukemia.

CDR3 in DNA: TGCAGTGCTAGTCACCCCCGGGACAGTAATTCACCCCTCCACTTT. This translates into CSASHPRDSNSPLHF. This chain links TRBV20-1 with TRBJ1-6; 7 bases are a match to TRBD1. This CDR3 has 15 amino acids. From germline, CDR1 is DFQATT and CDR2 SNEGSKA (reference sequence). The ends lost 3 bases at V and 6 bases at J; junction bases unmatched: 8.

This clonotype has ten or more counts. V is TRBV29-1 and J is TRBJ2-5, with D maybe TRBD2 (6 bases). The CDR3 sequence is 13 residues long. Germline CDR1 is SQVTM and CDR2 is ANQGSEA. V was clipped by 7 bases and J by 2 bases, with 14 bases between them. This chain's CDR3 is CSAAGLYQETQYF. The CDR3, as DNA: TGCAGCGCCGCGGGACTCTATCAAGAGACCCAGTACTTC.

The chain recombines TRBV29-1 with TRBJ1-3; D is unclear. This CDR3 is 13 amino acids long. The V and J ends lost 3 bases and 0 bases respectively, with 6 bases between them. Germline lookup yields CDR1 SQVTM and CDR2 ANQGSEA. The CDR3 sequence is CSVEGTSGNTIYF. In DNA form, the CDR3 reads TGCAGCGTTGAGGGCACCTCTGGAAACACCATATATTTT.

V gene TRBV4-3 combines with J gene TRBJ2-5; a possible D gene is TRBD1 (6 bases). V was trimmed by 0 bases and J by 1 base, leaving 9 bases between them. The CDR3 runs 15 residues. The germline gives CDR1 LGHNA, CDR2 YSLEER. The CDR3 region is CASSQDSGAQETQYF. The DNA for the CDR3 is TGCGCCAGCAGCCAAGATTCAGGGGCCCAAGAGACCCAGTACTTC.

A few counts support this clonotype. The chain uses TRBV25-1 and TRBJ2-1, with unresolved D. The CDR3 runs to 16 residues. V lost 7 bases and J lost 0, with 16 bases in between. The germline CDR1 and CDR2 sequences are MGHDK and SYGVNS. CDR3 in DNA: TGTGCCAGCACCCCCCGGGCGGTAAGCTCCTACAATGAGCAGTTCTTC. Translation gives CASTPRAVSSYNEQFF. Using reference TRBV25-1 and TRBJ2-1 for the parts outside the CDR3, the full variable domain is EADIYQTPRYLVIGTGKKITLECSQTMGHDKMYWYQQDPGMELHLIHYSYGVNSTEKGDLSSESTVSRIRTEHFPLTLESARPSHTSQYLCASTPRAVSSYNEQFFGPGTRLTVL.

V gene TRBV9 combines with J gene TRBJ1-1, with D perhaps matching TRBD1 (5 bases). Trimming pared 4 bases from V and 6 bases from J, leaving 19 bases between. Germline-derived CDR1 and CDR2 are SGDLS and YYNGEE. CDR3 length equals 15 residues. CDR3 loop: CASSPEDERGAEAFF. The CDR3 DNA follows: TGTGCCAGCAGCCCCGAGGATGAGCGGGGGGCTGAAGCTTTCTTT.

This chain joins TRBV12-3 or TRBV12-4 and TRBJ1-5, with 12 bases matching TRBD1. This CDR3 is built from 16 residues. V shed 5 bases and J 6 bases; nucleotides not matched to a gene: 8. The CDR3 bases are TGTGCCAGCAGTCCGGGACAGGGGGCGAGTACTCAGCCCCAGCATTTT. Its translation is CASSPGQGASTQPQHF.

This clonotype has a count of ten or more. This chain joins TRBV20-1 and TRBJ1-5; TRBD1 might be the D (6 bases). The length of the CDR3 is 15 residues. The germline gives CDR1 DFQATT, CDR2 SNEGSKA (reference sequence). V was pared by 5 bases and J by 7 bases, with 21 bases between. In DNA, the CDR3 is TGCAGTGCTCCTCCGACCGGGGGCGCGGGACAGCCCCAGCATTTT. This gives the protein CSAPPTGGAGQPQHF.

For the CDR3, the DNA is TGTGCCAGCGGAGACTACACAGATACGCAGTATTTT. Protein sequence: CASGDYTDTQYF. The chain combines TRBV6-2 or TRBV6-3 with TRBJ2-3; weak D call: TRBD2 (5 bases). The germline V gene encodes CDR1 MNHEY and CDR2 SVGEGT. Trimming cost V 8 bases and J 2 bases, with 8 bases left between them. This CDR3 is 12 amino acids long.

This clonotype came up a few times. The CDR3 region has the DNA TGTGCCACCAGCAGAGAGGGTACTTTTCTGAACACTGAAGCTTTCTTT. It translates to CATSREGTFLNTEAFF. This chain joins TRBV15 and TRBJ1-1; D remains ambiguous. The germline CDR1 and CDR2 sequences are LNHNV and YYDKDF (reference sequence). V lost 0 bases to trimming and J lost 0 bases, with 11 bases between them. The CDR3 extends over 16 amino acids.

This clonotype turned up a few times. V and J are TRBV20-1 and TRBJ1-5, with a tentative D call TRBD1 (6 bases). The length of the CDR3 is 14 residues. In germline, CDR1 is DFQATT, CDR2 SNEGSKA (reference sequence). Trimming left V 5 bases short and J 0 bases short, with 11 bases between. The CDR3 here is CSASRTDSNQPQHF. The CDR3 region has the DNA TGCAGTGCTTCTCGGACAGATAGCAATCAGCCCCAGCATTTT.

The chain joins TRBV7-2 to TRBJ1-1; 12 nucleotides line up with TRBD1. The germline gives CDR1 SGHTA, CDR2 FQGNSA. J was trimmed by 5 bases and V by 4 bases; bases with no gene match: 5. The CDR3 is 15 amino acids. This chain's CDR3 is CASSSGQGASTEAFF. DNA for the CDR3: TGTGCCAGCAGCTCGGGACAGGGGGCATCTACTGAAGCTTTCTTT.

The CDR3 sequence is CASSLEVGGTGANVLTF. CDR3 bases: TGTGCCAGCAGTTTAGAAGTGGGAGGGACTGGGGCCAACGTCCTGACTTTC. V and J are TRBV12-3 or TRBV12-4 and TRBJ2-6, with 7 bases aligning to TRBD2. CDR3 length equals 17 residues. The V and J ends lost 1 base and 2 bases, in that order; junction bases with no gene match: 5.

This clonotype was picked up many times. V usage is TRBV29-1 and J usage is TRBJ1-1; possibly TRBD1 for D (6 bases). Per germline, CDR1 SQVTM and CDR2 ANQGSEA. CDR3 length equals 15 residues. Trimming took off 7 bases at V and 1 base at J, with 19 bases between the two ends. The CDR3 reads CSAIYRDNPNTEAFF. As DNA, the CDR3 is TGCAGCGCTATCTACCGGGACAACCCGAACACTGAAGCTTTCTTT.

The chain combines TRBV4-1 with TRBJ1-2; D remains ambiguous. Deletions cut 1 base from V and 4 bases from J, with 19 bases between. Germline V CDR1 and CDR2: MGHRA, YSYEKL. The CDR3 totals 17 residues. The CDR3 bases are TGCGCCAGCAGCCAAGGCCCGGGCGATGGCCCAATCTATGGCTACACCTTC. This translates into CASSQGPGDGPIYGYTF.

The genes are TRBV18 and TRBJ2-6; D remains ambiguous. V lost 2 bases to trimming and J lost 1 base, with 15 bases between them. CDR3 length: 18 amino acids. Germline V gene data show CDR1 as KGHSH and CDR2 as LQKENI. CDR3 loop: CASSPSGSWESGANVLTF. DNA for the CDR3: TGTGCCAGCTCACCATCAGGATCCTGGGAATCTGGGGCCAACGTCCTGACTTTC. The complete variable domain, with remaining parts taken from reference TRBV18 and TRBJ2-6, reads NAGVMQNPRHLVRRRGQEARLRCSPMKGHSHVYWYRQLPEEGLKFMVYLQKENIIDESGMPKERFSAEFPKEGPSILRIQQVVRGDSAAYFCASSPSGSWESGANVLTFGAGSRLTVL.

This clonotype occurred many times. The gene calls are TRBV27 and TRBJ1-2, with 7 bases lining up with TRBD1. Germline CDR1 and CDR2: MNHEY and SMNVEV (reference sequence). After removal of 4 bases from V and 0 bases from J, the junction contained 5 bases not matched to a gene. CDR3 length: 15 amino acids. The CDR3 DNA reads TGTGCCAGCAGTTCCCCCGGGACAGCTAACTATGGCTACACCTTC. Residues: CASSSPGTANYGYTF.

The chain employs TRBV5-1 and TRBJ1-5; D unresolved. This CDR3 is built from 14 residues. V lost 1 base to trimming and J lost 0 bases, with 5 bases between them. Germline CDR1 SGHRS, CDR2 YFSETQ. CDR3 coding DNA: TGCGCCAGCAGCTTGCGCCCTAGCAATCAGCCCCAGCATTTT. Amino acid sequence: CASSLRPSNQPQHF.

This clonotype was counted a few times. The chain recombines TRBV3-1 with TRBJ1-2; D gene unclear. V was trimmed by 0 bases and J by 7 bases, leaving 15 bases between them. CDR1 and CDR2 (germline): LGHDT, YNNKEL (reference sequence). This CDR3 spans 15 amino acids. The CDR3 here is CASSQEGRRRLGYTF. DNA for the CDR3: TGTGCCAGCAGCCAAGAAGGAAGGAGACGCCTTGGCTACACCTTC.

As to this clonotype: This could be a read error, since a much larger clone is one nucleotide away. The chain joins TRBV12-3 or TRBV12-4 to TRBJ2-3, with 10 bases matching TRBD2. This CDR3 region has 13 residues. The CDR3 nucleotides read TGTGCCAGTCAGCGGGGGGGGGCAGATACGCATTATTTT. Its translation: CASQRGGADTHYF.

This clonotype was seen at least ten times. The chain has TRBV20-1 and TRBJ2-7; 8 positions match TRBD1. CDR3 size: 15 residues. The ends lost 0 bases at V and 4 bases at J; junction bases unmatched: 8. From germline, CDR1 is DFQATT and CDR2 SNEGSKA (reference sequence). The CDR3 sequence: CSAREGQAGAYEQYF. The CDR3 DNA sequence: TGCAGTGCTAGAGAGGGACAGGCCGGGGCTTACGAGCAGTACTTC.

The sample holds many counts of this clonotype. The CDR3: CASSLAFGGPLETQYF. CDR3 DNA sequence: TGTGCCAGCAGTTTAGCGTTTGGGGGGCCTTTGGAGACCCAGTACTTC. V is TRBV12-3 or TRBV12-4 and J is TRBJ2-5; the D gene could be TRBD1 or TRBD2 (6 bases each). Trimming stripped 0 bases from V and 5 bases from J, with 16 bases between. The CDR3 has 16 residues.